The 17 T cell receptor beta chains reported below all come from one sample, sequenced in a study of long-term antiretroviral therapy in people with HIV. immunoSEQ v3.0 was run at survey level. Profiling relied on immunoSEQ multiplex PCR, and the TCRdb table lists in-frame clones only, not all of them. The sample lists some 22,000 clones, around four fifths occurring once. The sequences come from unsorted PBMCs, collected 4 years after starting antiretroviral therapy. Source of these receptors: a young man with HIV.

The genes are TRBV27 and TRBJ1-1; D is unresolved. The CDR3 loop spans 15 amino acids. The V end lost 6 bases, the J end lost 1 base, and 15 bases lay between the germline ends. The V gene's germline CDR1 is MNHEY and CDR2 SMNVEV (reference sequence). The CDR3 sequence is CASSVNAGSNTEAFF. CDR3 coding DNA: TGTGCCAGCAGCGTTAACGCAGGATCGAACACTGAAGCTTTCTTT.

This clone was recorded only once. The V call is TRBV13, the J call TRBJ2-7; TRBD1 matches at 10 bases. From germline, CDR1 is PRHDT and CDR2 FYEKMQ (reference sequence). J lost 4 bases, V lost 2 bases, and 5 bases had no gene match. The CDR3 is 15 residues long. CDR3 DNA sequence: TGTGCCAGCAGCTTACGGGGACAGGGGCAATACGAGCAGTACTTC. This encodes CASSLRGQGQYEQYF.

This clone was counted once. This chain joins TRBV20-1 and TRBJ2-7, with D unresolved. CDR3 length: 11 amino acids. Germline loops: CDR1 DFQATT, CDR2 SNEGSKA (reference sequence). Trimming shortened V by 3 bases and J by 6 bases, and 9 bases separated the two germline ends. The DNA for the CDR3 is TGCAGTGCTAGTCTGGGCCTCGAGCAGTACTTC. Amino acids: CSASLGLEQYF.

This rearrangement joins TRBV11-3 to TRBJ2-2, with D perhaps matching TRBD1 (6 bases). Trimming took 5 bases from V and 2 from J, leaving 12 bases between them. CDR3 size: 15 residues. Germline V gives CDR1 SGHNT, CDR2 YENEEA. DNA for the CDR3: TGTGCCAGCAGCGTATCAGGGGTTAACACCGGGGAGCTGTTTTTT. Translation gives CASSVSGVNTGELFF. Together with reference TRBV11-3 and TRBJ2-2, the CDR3 gives the full variable domain: EAGVVQSPRYKIIEKKQPVAFWCNPISGHNTLYWYLQNLGQGPELLIRYENEEAVDDSQLPKDRFSAERLKGVDSTLKIQPAELGDSAVYLCASSVSGVNTGELFFGEGSRLTVL.

The chain carries TRBV18 and TRBJ1-5; TRBD1 matches at 8 bases. Germline V CDR1 and CDR2: KGHSH, LQKENI. The CDR3 contains 16 residues. The V gene end was trimmed by 0 bases and the J gene end by 4 bases; junction bases not matched to a gene: 5. In nucleotides, the CDR3 is TGTGCCAGCTCACCACCGGGACAGGCGTTTAATCAGCCCCAGCATTTT. Protein: CASSPPGQAFNQPQHF. The full variable domain, its missing parts supplied by reference TRBV18 and TRBJ1-5, is NAGVMQNPRHLVRRRGQEARLRCSPMKGHSHVYWYRQLPEEGLKFMVYLQKENIIDESGMPKERFSAEFPKEGPSILRIQQVVRGDSAAYFCASSPPGQAFNQPQHFGDGTRLSIL.

The sample holds one count of this clone. The chain couples TRBV19 to TRBJ2-6, with 8 bases that match TRBD1. Per the germline V gene, CDR1 is LNHDA and CDR2 is SQIVND (reference sequence). The V segment lost 5 bases and the J segment 1 base; nucleotides outside the gene matches: 13. There are 19 residues in the CDR3. This CDR3 is CASSPLGRQGRSGANVLTF. CDR3 in DNA: TGTGCCAGTAGTCCCCTGGGTCGACAGGGGAGGTCTGGGGCCAACGTCCTGACTTTC.

This clone was observed a single time. The chain carries TRBV30 and TRBJ1-4; 7 bases agree with TRBD1. V trimming: 4 bases; J trimming: 7 bases; junction bases outside the gene matches: 9. The CDR3 has 14 amino acids. Per the germline V gene, CDR1 is GTSNPN and CDR2 is SVGIG (reference sequence). CDR3 in amino acids: CAWNSGGRFEKLFF. DNA of the CDR3: TGTGCCTGGAACTCAGGGGGACGATTTGAAAAACTGTTTTTT.

The chain is built from TRBV6-5 and TRBJ1-1; the D gene is possibly TRBD1 (5 bases). V was shortened by 5 bases and J by 6 bases, with 16 bases between the two germline ends. The germline gives CDR1 MNHEY, CDR2 SVGAGI. This CDR3 spans 14 amino acids. CDR3 bases: TGTGCCAGCAGTCCAGAAATACGCAGGGCTGAAGCTTTCTTT. Translated, it gives CASSPEIRRAEAFF.

The genes are TRBV29-1 and TRBJ2-3; D gene uncertain. Trimming cost V 7 bases and J 2 bases, with 10 bases left between them. Looked up from germline, CDR1 is SQVTM and CDR2 is ANQGSEA. This CDR3 is 12 amino acids long. The CDR3 here is CSDLQFTDTQYF. The CDR3 coding sequence is TGCAGCGATCTGCAGTTCACAGATACGCAGTATTTT.

V and J are TRBV28 and TRBJ2-1, with TRBD1 matching 9 bases. V lost 5 bases, J lost 7 bases, and 18 bases stayed unmatched. This CDR3 spans 18 amino acids. CDR1 and CDR2 from the germline V gene are MDHEN and SYDVKM. The CDR3 DNA reads as TGTGCCAGCAGTACTGGGGCCCGTGCGAGGGACAGGGATAATGAGCAGTTCTTC. Its translation: CASSTGARARDRDNEQFF.

The chain recombines TRBV19 with TRBJ2-5; 9 bases are shared with TRBD1. The J segment lost 4 bases and the V segment lost 2 bases, leaving 20 bases of the junction unmatched. The CDR3 is 20 residues long. CDR1 LNHDA and CDR2 SQIVND come from the germline V gene (reference sequence). As DNA, the CDR3 is TGTGCCAGTAGTATACTCGTCCCGGGACAGGGTTGGGTAAGGGTAGAGACCCAGTACTTC. This translates into CASSILVPGQGWVRVETQYF. The variable domain in full, with the rest retrieved from reference TRBV19 and TRBJ2-5, is DGGITQSPKYLFRKEGQNVTLSCEQNLNHDAMYWYRQDPGQGLRLIYYSQIVNDFQKGDIAEGYSVSREKKESFPLTVTSAQKNPTAFYLCASSILVPGQGWVRVETQYFGPGTRLLVL.

This clone showed up just once. The V gene is TRBV5-1, the J gene TRBJ1-1; D may be TRBD1 (5 bases). Trimming stripped 1 base from V and 3 bases from J, with 13 bases between. The CDR3 has 15 amino acids. Germline V CDR1 and CDR2: SGHRS, YFSETQ. This CDR3 reads CASSLRGASDTEAFF. CDR3 nucleotides: TGCGCCAGCAGCTTGAGAGGGGCGTCGGACACTGAAGCTTTCTTT.

This chain uses TRBV11-3 with TRBJ2-7; 8 positions match TRBD1. The CDR3 is 13 residues long. CDR1 and CDR2 from the germline V gene are SGHNT and YENEEA. After removal of 5 bases from V and 5 bases from J, the junction contained 5 bases not matched to a gene. Here the CDR3 reads CASSIRGLDEQYF. In nucleotides, the CDR3 is TGTGCCAGCAGCATCAGGGGGCTCGACGAGCAGTACTTC.

The V and J genes are TRBV5-1 and TRBJ2-6; 10 bases match TRBD1. The CDR3 runs to 17 residues. V was pared by 4 bases and J by 4 bases, with 8 bases of the junction left unmatched. Germline-derived CDR1 and CDR2 are SGHRS and YFSETQ. The CDR3 DNA is TGCGCCAGCAGCCCCGACAGGGGGCGTCGGGGGGCCAACGTCCTGACTTTC. Protein sequence: CASSPDRGRRGANVLTF. Full variable domain (outside the CDR3, taken from reference TRBV5-1 and TRBJ2-6): KAGVTQTPRYLIKTRGQQVTLSCSPISGHRSVSWYQQTPGQGLQFLFEYFSETQRNKGNFPGRFSGRQFSNSRSEMNVSTLELGDSALYLCASSPDRGRRGANVLTFGAGSRLTVL.

This clone appeared once. J is TRBJ1-1 and V is TRBV6-5; 7 bases map to TRBD1. Germline V gives CDR1 MNHEY, CDR2 SVGAGI. V gave up 0 bases and J gave up 5 bases; unmatched junction bases: 6. CDR3 size: 15 residues. The CDR3 nucleotides are TGTGCCAGCAGTTACTCAGCAGGGGGATGGACTGAAGCTTTCTTT. It specifies CASSYSAGGWTEAFF.

V and J are TRBV18 and TRBJ1-1; D uncertain. Germline V gives CDR1 KGHSH, CDR2 LQKENI. Trimming shortened V by 2 bases and J by 3 bases, and 13 bases separated the two germline ends. This CDR3 contains 15 residues. The CDR3 DNA reads as TGTGCCAGCTCACCAACAATGTCGATCGACACTGAAGCTTTCTTT. It translates to CASSPTMSIDTEAFF. The whole variable domain, remainder taken from reference TRBV18 and TRBJ1-1, is NAGVMQNPRHLVRRRGQEARLRCSPMKGHSHVYWYRQLPEEGLKFMVYLQKENIIDESGMPKERFSAEFPKEGPSILRIQQVVRGDSAAYFCASSPTMSIDTEAFFGQGTRLTVV.

Only one count was recorded for this clone. The chain recombines TRBV5-1 with TRBJ2-5, with D perhaps being TRBD1 or TRBD2 (6 bases each). Trimming shortened V by 1 base and J by 5 bases, and 12 bases separated the two germline ends. Germline CDR1 reads SGHRS; CDR2 reads YFSETQ. This CDR3 has 14 residues. For the CDR3, the DNA is TGCGCCAGCAGCTTGACCGGGGGCATCGAGACCCAGTACTTC. Residues: CASSLTGGIETQYF.